The rows below give T cell receptor beta chains drawn from one sample of a study of early T cells in non-severe SARS-CoV-2 infection. MiXCR, run by TCRdb on the 5' RACE reads, gives a single entry per CDR3 protein. The sample lists under 60,000 distinct CDR3 sequences; around 8.6% were seen once. The sequences come from whole blood, collected at baseline. The receptors were sampled from an adult who was a healthcare worker with PCR-confirmed SARS-CoV-2 infection or an uninfected control (not recorded which). CDR3s include the opening cysteine and the closing phenylalanine or tryptophan. A D gene is named only where the DNA matches it firmly. The listing skips clone size in some rows; elsewhere it reads once, few, many or a size class.

d_gene: .
abundance: few
v_gene: TRBV12-5
j_gene: TRBJ2-5
CDR3nt: TGTGCTAGTGGTTTGTTTGGGGAGACCCAGTACTTC
CDR3aa: CASGLFGETQYF

d_gene: .
abundance: few
v_gene: TRBV29-1
j_gene: TRBJ2-2
CDR3nt: TGCAGCGTTCCGAACGGCAACACCGGGGAGCTGTTTTTT
CDR3aa: CSVPNGNTGELFF

d_gene: .
abundance: .
v_gene: TRBV10-3
j_gene: TRBJ2-1
CDR3nt: TGTGCCATCAGTGGACAGACGAATGAGCAGTTCTTC
CDR3aa: CAISGQTNEQFF

d_gene: .
abundance: few
v_gene: TRBV5-1
j_gene: TRBJ2-7
CDR3nt: TGCGCCAGCAGCTTGGAACCAGGGATAAGCTACGAGCAGTACTTC
CDR3aa: CASSLEPGISYEQYF

d_gene: .
abundance: .
v_gene: TRBV29-1
j_gene: TRBJ2-3
CDR3nt: TGCAGCGTTGAAGAGCCCGGGAAAGATACGCAGTATTTT
CDR3aa: CSVEEPGKDTQYF

d_gene: .
abundance: .
v_gene: TRBV5-1
j_gene: TRBJ1-6
CDR3nt: TGCGCCAGCAGCTTAACAGGGAACGTCGAATCACCCCTCCACTTT
CDR3aa: CASSLTGNVESPLHF

d_gene: TRBD2
abundance: .
v_gene: TRBV24-1
j_gene: TRBJ2-1
CDR3nt: TGTGCCACCAGTGACCATGGGACTAGCCGGCAGTTCTTC
CDR3aa: CATSDHGTSRQFF

d_gene: .
abundance: .
v_gene: TRBV15
j_gene: TRBJ2-7
CDR3nt: TGTGCCATCGCTTCGGGGCGTAACTACGAGCAGTACTTC
CDR3aa: CAIASGRNYEQYF

d_gene: TRBD2
abundance: .
v_gene: TRBV11-3
j_gene: TRBJ2-1
CDR3nt: TGTGCCAGCAGCTATCACATTCCCTTCCGGGAGGAGCGTCCCCAACAAGGCTCCTACAATGAGCAGTTCTTC
CDR3aa: CASSYHIPFREERPQQGSYNEQFF

d_gene: .
abundance: few
v_gene: TRBV11-3
j_gene: TRBJ1-5
CDR3nt: TGTGCCAGCAGCTTAGATCACCCGGGGATGAGAGCTAATAGCAATCAGCCCCAGCATTTT
CDR3aa: CASSLDHPGMRANSNQPQHF

d_gene: TRBD1
abundance: many
v_gene: TRBV18
j_gene: TRBJ1-2
CDR3nt: TGTGCCAGCTCACCAGGGGCAGGGGGCGTTGGCTACACCTTC
CDR3aa: CASSPGAGGVGYTF

d_gene: TRBD1
abundance: few
v_gene: TRBV2
j_gene: TRBJ1-1
CDR3nt: TGTGCCAGCCACGAGGACAGGAGCACTGAAGCTTTCTTT
CDR3aa: CASHEDRSTEAFF

d_gene: .
abundance: .
v_gene: TRBV4-2
j_gene: TRBJ2-7
CDR3nt: TGTGCCAGCAGCCAAAGTTGGGCCGGACAACGGAGCTCCTACGAGCAGTACTTC
CDR3aa: CASSQSWAGQRSSYEQYF

d_gene: .
abundance: .
v_gene: TRBV29-1
j_gene: TRBJ2-3
CDR3nt: TGCAGCGTTGTTTCCCCCTCTAGCACAGATACGCAGTATTTT
CDR3aa: CSVVSPSSTDTQYF

d_gene: .
abundance: many
v_gene: TRBV4-1
j_gene: TRBJ1-1
CDR3nt: TGCGCCAGCAGCCAAAGGGGGAGCGGTAGGACTGAAGCTTTCTTT
CDR3aa: CASSQRGSGRTEAFF

d_gene: .
abundance: few
v_gene: TRBV11-3
j_gene: TRBJ2-5
CDR3nt: TGTGCCAGCAGCTTAGGGGCAGGGGAGAGAGAGACCCAGTACTTC
CDR3aa: CASSLGAGERETQYF

d_gene: TRBD2
abundance: many
v_gene: TRBV9
j_gene: TRBJ2-3
CDR3nt: TGTGCCAGCAGCACGGGACTAGCGGGGGGGCAGGATACGCAGTATTTT
CDR3aa: CASSTGLAGGQDTQYF

d_gene: .
abundance: .
v_gene: TRBV30
j_gene: TRBJ2-5
CDR3nt: TGTGCCTGGAGTGTCCATATACAAGAGACCCAGTACTTC
CDR3aa: CAWSVHIQETQYF

d_gene: .
abundance: many
v_gene: TRBV2
j_gene: TRBJ2-1
CDR3nt: TGTGCCAGCAGAGGTCGTCTAGCACACGCCAATGAGCAGTTCTTC
CDR3aa: CASRGRLAHANEQFF

d_gene: TRBD1
abundance: many
v_gene: TRBV10-3
j_gene: TRBJ2-2
CDR3nt: TGTGCCATCACCCCAAGGGACAGATCCTACGGCGGGGAGCTGTTTTTT
CDR3aa: CAITPRDRSYGGELFF

d_gene: .
abundance: many
v_gene: TRBV29-1
j_gene: TRBJ2-5
CDR3nt: TGCAGCGTTGAAACTTTCAGGGGCAGCGAGACCCAGTACTTC
CDR3aa: CSVETFRGSETQYF

d_gene: .
abundance: few
v_gene: TRBV5-1
j_gene: TRBJ2-5
CDR3nt: TGCGCCAGCAGTCCTAGGGCGGAGACCCAGTACTTC
CDR3aa: CASSPRAETQYF

d_gene: .
abundance: .
v_gene: TRBV11-2
j_gene: TRBJ2-7
CDR3nt: TGTGCCAGCAGCTCCCCCCGGACGGATAACTACGAGCAGTACTTC
CDR3aa: CASSSPRTDNYEQYF

d_gene: .
abundance: many
v_gene: TRBV7-8
j_gene: TRBJ1-2
CDR3nt: TGTGCCAGCAGCCGTCGGGGGGTAGATGGCTACACCTTC
CDR3aa: CASSRRGVDGYTF

d_gene: .
abundance: .
v_gene: TRBV6-4
j_gene: TRBJ1-2
CDR3nt: TGTGCCAGCCCCCTCAACAACTATGGCTACACCTTC
CDR3aa: CASPLNNYGYTF

d_gene: .
abundance: .
v_gene: TRBV5-5
j_gene: TRBJ2-7
CDR3nt: TGTGCCAGCAGCTTGGCGGGCGGGGCCTACGAGCAGTACTTC
CDR3aa: CASSLAGGAYEQYF